This passage covers 10 T cell receptor beta chains from one sample sequenced in a study of HIV-infected patients and healthy controls. TCRdb ran MiXCR on the 5' RACE reads and lists one entry per CDR3 protein. Of about 67,000 distinct CDR3 sequences listed, approximately 16% are singletons. The sample consisted of CD4+ T cells from blood. These receptors were taken from a human donor in good health.

This clonotype was recorded a few times. This chain joins TRBV14 and TRBJ2-3, with 7 bases aligning to TRBD1. CDR3 length equals 15 residues. Germline V gene data show CDR1 as SGHDN and CDR2 as FVKESK. V shed 5 bases and J 2 bases; nucleotides not matched to a gene: 7. The DNA for the CDR3 is TGTGCCAGCAGCACACGGACAGGCCCCACAGATACGCAGTATTTT. Protein: CASSTRTGPTDTQYF.

This clonotype occurred a few times. V usage is TRBV12-5 and J usage is TRBJ1-2; TRBD1 matches 7 bases. Trimming took 1 base from V and 8 from J; bases not matched to a gene: 7. The CDR3 consists of 14 residues. Germline V gene lookup returns CDR1 LGHNT and CDR2 FRNRAP. CDR3 sequence reads: CASGLEGQPDGYTF. The CDR3 nucleotides read TGTGCTAGTGGTTTGGAGGGACAGCCTGACGGCTACACCTTC.

V gene TRBV6-4 combines with J gene TRBJ2-5; D gene ambiguous. This CDR3 spans 11 amino acids. Germline V gene data show CDR1 as MRHNA and CDR2 as SNTAGT. Trimming stripped 6 bases from V and 4 bases from J, with 6 bases between. In nucleotides, the CDR3 is TGTGCCAGCAGCCGAAGAGAGACCCAGTACTTC. It is translated as CASSRRETQYF.

There are many counts of this clonotype. This chain connects TRBV7-2 to TRBJ2-3; TRBD2 agrees at 8 bases. There are 15 residues in the CDR3. V lost 1 base, J lost 4 bases, and 4 bases stayed unmatched. Germline V lookup: CDR1 SGHTA, CDR2 FQGNSA. Here the CDR3 reads CASSLEAGDADTQYF. CDR3 DNA: TGTGCCAGCAGCTTAGAAGCGGGAGATGCAGATACGCAGTATTTT.

The chain recombines TRBV10-3 with TRBJ1-5; the match to TRBD1 covers 8 bases. Looked up from germline, CDR1 is ENHRY and CDR2 is SYGVKD. V shed 3 bases and J 8 bases; nucleotides not matched to a gene: 6. The CDR3 consists of 14 residues. In DNA, the CDR3 is TGTGCCATCAGTGATTACAGGGGGGAGAAGCCCCAGCATTTT. Amino acid sequence: CAISDYRGEKPQHF.

This clonotype was picked up a small number of times. The chain is built from TRBV7-2 and TRBJ1-1; 8 nucleotides line up with TRBD1. Per germline, CDR1 SGHTA and CDR2 FQGNSA. The V and J ends lost 3 bases and 8 bases, in that order; junction bases with no gene match: 11. The CDR3 is 15 amino acids. The CDR3 coding sequence is TGTGCCAGCAGCTTCGGTGGACAGGGCGGGTGGGAAGCTTTCTTT. Translation: CASSFGGQGGWEAFF.

A word on this clonotype: A much larger clonotype is one base distant, so this may be a read error. The chain joins TRBV20-1 to TRBJ2-5; 7 bases agree with TRBD2. Germline V gene sequence: CDR1 DFQATT, CDR2 SNEGSKA (reference sequence). This CDR3 contains 13 residues. Trimming at V came to 6 bases and at J to 4 bases, leaving 8 bases not matched to a gene. This chain's CDR3 is CSAPPSGGETQYF. The CDR3 nucleotides are TGCAGTGCCCCCCCTAGCGGCGGAGAGACCCAGTACTTC.

This clonotype was counted between two and nine times. This chain links TRBV5-1 with TRBJ2-1, with D hard to call. This CDR3 region has 13 residues. The V end lost 0 bases, the J end lost 7 bases, and 8 bases lay between the germline ends. Germline V lookup: CDR1 SGHRS, CDR2 YFSETQ. CDR3 region: CASSLGYRNEQFF. The DNA for the CDR3 is TGCGCCAGCAGCTTGGGGTACCGAAATGAGCAGTTCTTC.

The chain's CDR3 is CATSASDAEAFF. The DNA of the CDR3 is TGTGCCACCAGTGCATCGGACGCTGAAGCTTTCTTT. The rearrangement links TRBV24-1 to TRBJ1-1; D is unclear. V was shortened by 5 bases and J by 6 bases, with 9 bases between the two germline ends. CDR3 size: 12 residues. The germline gives CDR1 KGHDR, CDR2 SFDVKD.

The gene calls are TRBV30 and TRBJ2-6; D is undetermined. The V end lost 0 bases, the J end lost 0 bases, and 9 bases lay between the germline ends. The CDR3 contains 16 residues. Germline CDR1 reads GTSNPN; CDR2 reads SVGIG (reference sequence). CDR3 residues: CAWSVRWGSGANVLTF. CDR3 in DNA: TGTGCCTGGAGTGTACGATGGGGCTCTGGGGCCAACGTCCTGACTTTC.